The T cell receptor (beta chain) under discussion was sequenced for a study of CD8 T cells in ankylosing spondylitis. The CDR3 runs 12 residues. V lost 6 bases, J lost 4 bases, and 10 bases lay in between. CDR1 MNHEY and CDR2 SMNVEV come from the germline V gene (reference sequence). MiXCR, run by TCRdb on the 5' RACE reads, gives a single entry per CDR3 protein. The data show roughly 470,000 distinct CDR3 sequences, approximately 26% seen once. For this clonotype: Its antigen is not known.

Study-wide findings and caveats: There was a TCR beta motif, made of several highly homologous variants, that appeared characteristic of ankylosing spondylitis blood.

The chain uses TRBV27 and TRBJ2-7; D remains unclear. The sample comprised blood, either unsorted or a sorted T cell fraction (not recorded which). The sequence derives from a male donor with ankylosing spondylitis. The CDR3 region is CASSPKGYEQYF. The CDR3 region has the DNA TGTGCCAGCAGCCCTAAGGGTTACGAGCAGTACTTC.